These T cell receptor beta chains were read from a single sample in a study of CD8+CD57+ T cells in acquired aplastic anemia. TCRdb ran MiXCR on the reads and lists one entry per CDR3 protein. The sample has some 150,000 distinct CDR3 sequences, roughly half seen once. The specimen sequenced was sorted CD4+, CD8+, or CD8+CD57+ T cells (not recorded which) from PBMCs. All receptors derive from a human donor with aplastic anemia. Each CDR3 is given with its conserved first and last residue. A D gene is named only where the DNA matches it firmly. Expanded clones are given a class, and other clones once, few, many or no size at all.

size,D,V,J,CDR3,DNA
.,.,TRBV20-1,TRBJ2-1,CSGLRGWDEQFF,TGCAGTGGGTTACGGGGTTGGGATGAGCAGTTCTTC
many,.,TRBV19,TRBJ2-2,CASSIAGATGELFF,TGTGCCAGTAGTATAGCCGGGGCTACCGGGGAGCTGTTTTTT
once,.,TRBV7-9,TRBJ2-1,CASSHQLPGSYNEQFF,TGTGCCAGCAGTCACCAGCTACCTGGCTCCTACAATGAGCAGTTCTTC
many,TRBD1,TRBV12-3/TRBV12-4,TRBJ2-5,CASSANRGGETQYF,TGTGCCAGCAGTGCTAACAGGGGCGGGGAGACCCAGTACTTC
.,TRBD1,TRBV19,TRBJ2-3,CASTRDRGRADTQYF,TGTGCCAGCACCCGGGACAGGGGGCGAGCAGATACGCAGTATTTT
many,TRBD1,TRBV11-1,TRBJ2-2,CASSDGTGTNTGELFF,TGTGCCAGCAGCGACGGGACAGGGACGAACACCGGGGAGCTGTTTTTT
many,.,TRBV5-5,TRBJ2-2,CASSLGWTGELFF,TGTGCCAGCAGCTTGGGGTGGACCGGGGAGCTGTTTTTT
many,.,TRBV5-5,TRBJ2-3,CASSPRTVASDTQYF,TGTGCCAGCAGCCCCCGGACAGTCGCGTCAGATACGCAGTATTTT
many,.,TRBV7-6,TRBJ2-3,CASSPPGLLRDTQYF,TGTGCCAGCAGCCCCCCAGGGCTACTCAGGGATACGCAGTATTTT
.,.,TRBV15,TRBJ2-7,CATSSSLSSYEQYF,TGTGCCACCAGCAGTTCACTGAGCTCCTACGAGCAGTACTTC
.,.,TRBV6-2/TRBV6-3,TRBJ1-1,CASCRDKGRMNTEAFF,TGTGCCAGCTGCCGGGACAAGGGTAGGATGAACACTGAAGCTTTCTTT
.,.,TRBV2,TRBJ1-5,CASSESTVSNQPQHF,TGTGCCAGCAGTGAATCTACCGTTAGCAATCAGCCCCAGCATTTT
.,.,TRBV24-1,TRBJ2-1,CATSGTAMRNEQFF,TGTGCCACCAGTGGTACGGCGATGAGGAATGAGCAGTTCTTC
few,.,TRBV24-1,TRBJ2-1,CATSDGGTGEQFF,TGTGCCACCAGTGATGGGGGGACCGGTGAGCAGTTCTTC
.,TRBD2,TRBV10-3,TRBJ2-7,CAISEPLAGASYEQYF,TGTGCCATCAGTGAGCCACTAGCGGGGGCCTCCTACGAGCAGTACTTC
.,.,TRBV20-1,TRBJ1-1,CSAEKDLAGTEAFF,TGCAGTGCGGAAAAGGACCTCGCTGGCACTGAAGCTTTCTTT
.,.,TRBV10-2,TRBJ1-1,CASSDGGLNTEAFF,TGCGCCAGCAGTGACGGCGGATTGAACACTGAAGCTTTCTTT
.,TRBD2,TRBV29-1,TRBJ2-5,CSVEGSSGGIGETQYF,TGCAGCGTTGAGGGTTCTAGCGGGGGGATTGGAGAGACCCAGTACTTC
.,.,TRBV6-1,TRBJ2-1,CAISESYNEQFF,TGTGCCATCAGTGAGAGCTACAATGAGCAGTTCTTC
.,.,TRBV7-9,TRBJ2-3,CASSSDTGTQYF,TGTGCCAGCAGCTCCGACACGGGTACGCAGTATTTT
many,.,TRBV7-8,TRBJ2-2,CASSLVLVGELFF,TGTGCCAGCAGCTTAGTCTTGGTCGGGGAGCTGTTTTTT
once,.,TRBV19,TRBJ1-1,CASVDRNGEAFF,TGTGCCAGTGTCGACAGAAACGGAGAAGCTTTCTTT
.,.,TRBV5-6,TRBJ1-4,CASSSTGEKLFF,TGTGCCAGCAGCTCGACAGGAGAAAAACTGTTTTTT
many,.,TRBV19,TRBJ2-5,CASTLGRRVGETQYF,TGTGCCAGTACCTTGGGACGGAGGGTCGGAGAGACCCAGTACTTC